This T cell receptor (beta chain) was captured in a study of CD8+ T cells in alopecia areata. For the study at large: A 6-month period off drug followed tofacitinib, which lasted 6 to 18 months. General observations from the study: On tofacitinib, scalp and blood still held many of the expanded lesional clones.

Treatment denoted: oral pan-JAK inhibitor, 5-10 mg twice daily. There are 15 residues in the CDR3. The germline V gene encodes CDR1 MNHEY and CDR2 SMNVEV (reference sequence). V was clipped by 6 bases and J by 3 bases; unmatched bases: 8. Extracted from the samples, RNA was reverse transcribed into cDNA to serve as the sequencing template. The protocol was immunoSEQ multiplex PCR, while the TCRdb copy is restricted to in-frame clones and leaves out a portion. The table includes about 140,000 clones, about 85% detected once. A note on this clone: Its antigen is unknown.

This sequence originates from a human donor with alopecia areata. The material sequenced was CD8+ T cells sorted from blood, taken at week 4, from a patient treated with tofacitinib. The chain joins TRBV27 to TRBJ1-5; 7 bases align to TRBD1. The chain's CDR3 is CASRRQGPANQPQHF. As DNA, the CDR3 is TGTGCCAGCAGGCGACAGGGTCCGGCCAATCAGCCCCAGCATTTT.